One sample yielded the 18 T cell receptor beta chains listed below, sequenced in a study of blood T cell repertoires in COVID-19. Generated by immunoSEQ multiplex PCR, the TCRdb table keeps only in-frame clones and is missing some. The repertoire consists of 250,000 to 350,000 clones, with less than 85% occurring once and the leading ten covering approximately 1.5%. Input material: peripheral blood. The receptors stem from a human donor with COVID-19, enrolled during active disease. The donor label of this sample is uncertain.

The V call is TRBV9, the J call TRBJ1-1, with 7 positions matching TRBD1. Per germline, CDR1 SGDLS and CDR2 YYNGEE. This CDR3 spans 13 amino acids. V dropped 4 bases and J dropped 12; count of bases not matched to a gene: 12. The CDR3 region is CASSPQGQLGTFF. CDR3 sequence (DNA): TGTGCCAGCAGCCCACAGGGACAGCTGGGGACTTTCTTT.

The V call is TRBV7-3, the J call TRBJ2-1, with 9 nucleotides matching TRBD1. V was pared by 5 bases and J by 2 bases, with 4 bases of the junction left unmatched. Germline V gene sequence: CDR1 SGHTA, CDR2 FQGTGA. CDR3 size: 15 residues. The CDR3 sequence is CASSPDRGAYNEQFF. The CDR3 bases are TGTGCCAGCAGCCCGGACAGGGGAGCCTACAATGAGCAGTTCTTC.

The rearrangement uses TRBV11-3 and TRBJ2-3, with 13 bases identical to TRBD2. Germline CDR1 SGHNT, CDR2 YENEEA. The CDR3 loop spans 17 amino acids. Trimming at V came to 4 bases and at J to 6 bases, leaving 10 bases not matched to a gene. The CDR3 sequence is CASSYGGLAGTGDTQYF. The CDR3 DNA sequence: TGTGCCAGCAGCTATGGGGGACTAGCGGGGACAGGGGATACGCAGTATTTT.

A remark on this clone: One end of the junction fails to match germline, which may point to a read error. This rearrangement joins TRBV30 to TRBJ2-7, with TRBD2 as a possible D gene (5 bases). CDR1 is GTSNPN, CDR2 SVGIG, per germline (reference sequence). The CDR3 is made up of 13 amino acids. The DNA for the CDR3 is TGTGGCTGGTCATGGGCGAGCGGCTACGAGCAGTACTTC. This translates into CGWSWASGYEQYF.

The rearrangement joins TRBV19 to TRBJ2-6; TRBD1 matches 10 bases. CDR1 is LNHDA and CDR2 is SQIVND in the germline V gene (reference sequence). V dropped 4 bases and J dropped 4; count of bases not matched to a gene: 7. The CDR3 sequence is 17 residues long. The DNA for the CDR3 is TGTGCCAGTAGTAGACAGGGGGCGAATGACGGGGCCAACGTCCTGACTTTC. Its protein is CASSRQGANDGANVLTF.

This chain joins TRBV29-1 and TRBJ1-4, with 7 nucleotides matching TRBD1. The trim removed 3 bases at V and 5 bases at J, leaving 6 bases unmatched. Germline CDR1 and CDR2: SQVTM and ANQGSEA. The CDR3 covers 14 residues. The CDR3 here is CSVEPTGSNEKLFF. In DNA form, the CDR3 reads TGCAGCGTTGAGCCGACAGGGAGCAATGAAAAACTGTTTTTT.

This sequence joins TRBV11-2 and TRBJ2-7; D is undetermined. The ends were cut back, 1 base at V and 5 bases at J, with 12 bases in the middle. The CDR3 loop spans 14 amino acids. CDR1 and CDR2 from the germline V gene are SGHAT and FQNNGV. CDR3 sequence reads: CASSLVTGEHEQYF. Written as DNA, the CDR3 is TGTGCCAGCAGCTTAGTGACGGGTGAGCACGAGCAGTACTTC. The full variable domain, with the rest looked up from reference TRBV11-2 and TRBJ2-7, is EAGVAQSPRYKIIEKRQSVAFWCNPISGHATLYWYQQILGQGPKLLIQFQNNGVVDDSQLPKDRFSAERLKGVDSTLKIQPAKLEDSAVYLCASSLVTGEHEQYFGPGTRLTVT.

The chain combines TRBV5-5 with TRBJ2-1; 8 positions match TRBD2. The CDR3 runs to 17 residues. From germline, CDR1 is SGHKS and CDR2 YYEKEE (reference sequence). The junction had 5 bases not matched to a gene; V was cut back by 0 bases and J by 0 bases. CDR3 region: CASSLASGLSSYNEQFF. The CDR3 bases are TGTGCCAGCAGCTTGGCTAGCGGGCTAAGCTCCTACAATGAGCAGTTCTTC.

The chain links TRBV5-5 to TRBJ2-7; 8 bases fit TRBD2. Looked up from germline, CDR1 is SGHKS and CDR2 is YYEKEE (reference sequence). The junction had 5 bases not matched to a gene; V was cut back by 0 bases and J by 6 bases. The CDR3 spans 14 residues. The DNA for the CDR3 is TGTGCCAGCAGCTTGGGATGGACTAGCACCGAGCAGTACTTC. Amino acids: CASSLGWTSTEQYF.

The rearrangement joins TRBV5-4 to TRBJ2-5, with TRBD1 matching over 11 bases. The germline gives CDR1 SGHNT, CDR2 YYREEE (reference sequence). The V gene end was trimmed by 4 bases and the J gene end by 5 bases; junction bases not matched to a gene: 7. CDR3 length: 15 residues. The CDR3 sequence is CASSRTGGAGETQYF. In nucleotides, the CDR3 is TGTGCCAGCAGCCGGACAGGGGGCGCGGGGGAGACCCAGTACTTC. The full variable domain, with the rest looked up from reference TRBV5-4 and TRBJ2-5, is ETGVTQSPTHLIKTRGQQVTLRCSSQSGHNTVSWYQQALGQGPQFIFQYYREEENGRGNFPPRFSGLQFPNYSSELNVNALELDDSALYLCASSRTGGAGETQYFGPGTRLLVL.

Here the CDR3 reads CASSILGGAGVLDTQYF. CDR3 bases: TGTGCCAGCAGCATCCTCGGGGGGGCGGGAGTTCTTGATACGCAGTATTTT. This chain joins TRBV11-2 and TRBJ2-3; 8 nucleotides line up with TRBD2. Germline CDR1 reads SGHAT; CDR2 reads FQNNGV. This CDR3 contains 17 residues. J was trimmed by 6 bases and V by 5 bases; bases with no gene match: 16.

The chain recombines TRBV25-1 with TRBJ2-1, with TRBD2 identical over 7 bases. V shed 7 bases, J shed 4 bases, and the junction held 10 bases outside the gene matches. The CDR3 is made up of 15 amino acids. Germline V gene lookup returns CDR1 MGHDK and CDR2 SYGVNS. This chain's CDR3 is CASTESASGYNEQFF. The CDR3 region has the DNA TGTGCCAGCACCGAGAGTGCTAGCGGATACAATGAGCAGTTCTTC.

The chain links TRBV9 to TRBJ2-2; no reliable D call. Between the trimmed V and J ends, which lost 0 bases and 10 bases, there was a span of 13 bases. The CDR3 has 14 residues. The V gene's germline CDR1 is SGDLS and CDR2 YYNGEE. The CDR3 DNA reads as TGTGCCAGCAGCGTAGTTTATCCGGCGGCGGAGCTGTTTTTT. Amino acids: CASSVVYPAAELFF.

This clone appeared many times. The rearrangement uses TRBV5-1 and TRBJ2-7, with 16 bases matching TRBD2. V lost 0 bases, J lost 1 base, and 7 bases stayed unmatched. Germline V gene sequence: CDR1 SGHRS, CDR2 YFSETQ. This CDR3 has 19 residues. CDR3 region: CASSLAGTSGRAISYEQYF. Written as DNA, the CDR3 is TGCGCCAGCAGCTTGGCTGGGACTAGCGGGAGGGCCATTTCCTACGAGCAGTACTTC.

The CDR3 loop reads CASSQDLAQPQHF. CDR3 sequence (DNA): TGTGCCAGCAGCCAAGATCTGGCCCAGCCCCAGCATTTT. This chain links TRBV3-1 (or the pseudogene TRBV3-2) with TRBJ1-5; D uncertain. The CDR3 loop spans 13 amino acids. The V gene's germline CDR1 is LGHDT and CDR2 YNNKEL (reference sequence). V dropped 0 bases and J dropped 7 bases, with 7 bases sitting between them.

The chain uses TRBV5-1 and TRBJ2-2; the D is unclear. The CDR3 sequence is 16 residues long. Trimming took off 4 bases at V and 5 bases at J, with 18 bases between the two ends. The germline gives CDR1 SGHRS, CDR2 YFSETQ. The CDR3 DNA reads TGCGCCAGCAGCCCGGAGTCGATACGTCCTACCGGGGAGCTGTTTTTT. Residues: CASSPESIRPTGELFF. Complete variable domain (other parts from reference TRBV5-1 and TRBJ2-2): KAGVTQTPRYLIKTRGQQVTLSCSPISGHRSVSWYQQTPGQGLQFLFEYFSETQRNKGNFPGRFSGRQFSNSRSEMNVSTLELGDSALYLCASSPESIRPTGELFFGEGSRLTVL.

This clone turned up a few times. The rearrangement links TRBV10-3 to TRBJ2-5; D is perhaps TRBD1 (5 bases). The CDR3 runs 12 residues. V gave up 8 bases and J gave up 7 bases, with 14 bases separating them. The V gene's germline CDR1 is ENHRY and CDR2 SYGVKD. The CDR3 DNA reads TGTGCCATCTACAGGCGATCGCGGACCCAGTACTTC. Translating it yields CAIYRRSRTQYF.

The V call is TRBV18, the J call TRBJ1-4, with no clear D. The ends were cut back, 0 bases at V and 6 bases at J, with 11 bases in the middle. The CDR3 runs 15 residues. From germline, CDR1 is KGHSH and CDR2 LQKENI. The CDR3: CASSPPAGSHEKLFF. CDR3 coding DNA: TGTGCCAGCTCACCACCGGCAGGCTCCCATGAAAAACTGTTTTTT.